One TCR beta chain is described in this entry. Original analysis: Researchers report that nucleated cell counts were estimated from reference gene primer amplification. TCRdb's copy holds only in-frame clones and misses some; the assay was immunoSEQ multiplex PCR. V and J calls and clone size are copied from that table; D and trimming were computed from the DNA. The data contain 150,000 to 200,000 clones, 65% to 90% of them singletons. The sample originates from a study of blood T cell repertoires in COVID-19. Background on the study: The analysed material was cDNA or gDNA that came from T cells, B-cell-depleted T cells, or PBMCs.

V was pared by 0 bases and J by 1 base, with 3 bases between. CDR3 length: 14 residues. Germline V gives CDR1 MNHEY, CDR2 SVGEGT. The chain employs TRBV6-2 or TRBV6-3 and TRBJ2-2; D gene unclear. The TCR originated in a woman in her thirties or forties with COVID-19, enrolled during active disease. Sequences were obtained from peripheral blood. The CDR3 protein is CASSYSRNTGELFF. The CDR3 region has the DNA TGTGCCAGCAGTTACTCGCGGAACACCGGGGAGCTGTTTTTT.